These 4 T cell receptor beta chains were sequenced from one sample in a study of T cells in Graves' hyperthyroidism and ophthalmopathy. RNA transcripts served as the template for amplifying TCR beta CDR3 regions. The primer set for the first-round RT-PCR of the TCR CDR3 was HTBI. TCRdb redid the calling of the multiplex PCR reads with MiXCR, one entry per CDR3 protein. The sample carries around 690,000 distinct CDR3 sequences, around 16% recorded once. The sample comprised blood. These TCRs come from a man aged 45-60 years with Graves' hyperthyroidism.

The chain uses TRBV19 and TRBJ2-1; 8 nucleotides line up with TRBD2. This CDR3 has 17 residues. Germline assignment: CDR1 LNHDA and CDR2 SQIVND (reference sequence). V gave up 5 bases and J gave up 5 bases; unmatched junction bases: 14. The CDR3 nucleotides are TGTGCCAGTAGTCCTGACTCCGGGACTAGTTGGGACAATGAGCAGTTCTTC. Translated, it gives CASSPDSGTSWDNEQFF.

The genes are TRBV24-1 and TRBJ2-7, with TRBD1 matching 9 bases. V was pared by 2 bases and J by 6 bases, with 1 base of the junction left unmatched. This CDR3 comprises 13 residues. The germline V gene encodes CDR1 KGHDR and CDR2 SFDVKD. CDR3 bases: TGTGCCACCAGTGATTCGGACAGGGGCGAGCAGTACTTC. Translating it yields CATSDSDRGEQYF.

This clonotype was found many times. The V call is TRBV7-2, the J call TRBJ1-1, with D tentatively TRBD1 (5 bases). CDR1 is SGHTA and CDR2 is FQGNSA in the germline V gene. CDR3 length equals 14 residues. V lost 1 base and J 8 bases, leaving 14 bases between the germline ends. The CDR3 DNA reads TGTGCCAGCAGCTTAGAGACGGGGCTTAGGGAAGCTTTCTTT. Protein: CASSLETGLREAFF.

V usage is TRBV13 and J usage is TRBJ1-6; TRBD1 matches 8 bases. The CDR3 consists of 15 residues. Germline trimming cut 1 base from V and 14 bases from J; bases unmatched to any gene: 10. From germline, CDR1 is PRHDT and CDR2 FYEKMQ (reference sequence). This CDR3 is CASSLEGQGARALHF. The CDR3 nucleotides are TGTGCCAGCAGCTTAGAAGGTCAGGGGGCGCGGGCCCTCCACTTT.